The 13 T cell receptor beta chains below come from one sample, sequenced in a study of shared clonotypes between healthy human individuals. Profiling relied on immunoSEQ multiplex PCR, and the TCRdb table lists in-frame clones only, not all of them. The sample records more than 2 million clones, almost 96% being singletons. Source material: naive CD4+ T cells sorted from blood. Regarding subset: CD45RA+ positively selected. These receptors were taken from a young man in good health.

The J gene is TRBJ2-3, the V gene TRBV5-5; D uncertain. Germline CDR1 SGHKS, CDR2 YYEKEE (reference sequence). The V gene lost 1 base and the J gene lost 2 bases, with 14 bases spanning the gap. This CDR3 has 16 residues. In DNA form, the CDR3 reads TGTGCCAGCAGCTTGTCCACGTGGGCCGTCACAGATACGCAGTATTTT. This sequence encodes CASSLSTWAVTDTQYF.

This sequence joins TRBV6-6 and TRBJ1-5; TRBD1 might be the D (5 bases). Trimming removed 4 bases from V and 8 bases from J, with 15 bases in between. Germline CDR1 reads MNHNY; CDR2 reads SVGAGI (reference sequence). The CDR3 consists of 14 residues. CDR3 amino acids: CASSLGVWGEPQHF. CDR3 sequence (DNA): TGTGCCAGCAGTTTAGGGGTATGGGGGGAGCCCCAGCATTTT.

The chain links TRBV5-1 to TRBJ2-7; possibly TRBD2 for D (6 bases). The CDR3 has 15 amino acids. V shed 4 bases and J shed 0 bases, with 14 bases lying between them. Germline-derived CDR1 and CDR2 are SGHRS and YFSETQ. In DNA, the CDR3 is TGCGCCAGCAGCCCCGGACGGGAGAACTCCTACGAGCAGTACTTC. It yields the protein CASSPGRENSYEQYF.

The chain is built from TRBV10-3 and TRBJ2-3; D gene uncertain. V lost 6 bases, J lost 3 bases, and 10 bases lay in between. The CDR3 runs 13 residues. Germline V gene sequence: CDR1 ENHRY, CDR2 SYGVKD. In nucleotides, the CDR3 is TGTGCCATCAGCCCTGAGAGGACAGATACGCAGTATTTT. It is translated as CAISPERTDTQYF.

The CDR3 sequence: CASSSRWEAMNTEAFF. The CDR3 DNA is TGCGCCAGCAGCTCCCGGTGGGAGGCGATGAACACTGAAGCTTTCTTT. The V call is TRBV5-1, the J call TRBJ1-1, with no clear D. Looked up from germline, CDR1 is SGHRS and CDR2 is YFSETQ. V lost 3 bases, J lost 0 bases, and 15 bases lay in between. The CDR3 runs 16 residues. The variable domain in full, completed from reference TRBV5-1 and TRBJ1-1, reads KAGVTQTPRYLIKTRGQQVTLSCSPISGHRSVSWYQQTPGQGLQFLFEYFSETQRNKGNFPGRFSGRQFSNSRSEMNVSTLELGDSALYLCASSSRWEAMNTEAFFGQGTRLTVV.

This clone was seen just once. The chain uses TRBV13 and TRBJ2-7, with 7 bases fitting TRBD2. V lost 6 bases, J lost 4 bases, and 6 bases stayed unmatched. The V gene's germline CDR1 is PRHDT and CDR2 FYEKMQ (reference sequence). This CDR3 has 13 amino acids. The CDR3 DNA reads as TGTGCCAGCAGTTCGGGGGGAGGATACGAGCAGTACTTC. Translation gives CASSSGGGYEQYF.

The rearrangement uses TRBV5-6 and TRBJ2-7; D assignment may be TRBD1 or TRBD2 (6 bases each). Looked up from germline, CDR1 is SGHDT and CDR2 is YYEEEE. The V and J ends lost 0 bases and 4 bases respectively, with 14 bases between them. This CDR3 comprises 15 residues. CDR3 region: CASSLVWRGYYEQYF. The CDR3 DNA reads TGTGCCAGCAGCTTGGTCTGGAGGGGGTATTACGAGCAGTACTTC.

CDR3 loop: CASSAVLGYEQYF. DNA of the CDR3: TGCGCCAGCAGTGCAGTTCTGGGGTACGAGCAGTACTTC. J is TRBJ2-7 and V is TRBV10-1; D uncertain. This CDR3 has 13 amino acids. In germline, CDR1 is WNHNN, CDR2 SYGVQD (reference sequence). Trimming shortened V by 4 bases and J by 4 bases, and 11 bases separated the two germline ends.

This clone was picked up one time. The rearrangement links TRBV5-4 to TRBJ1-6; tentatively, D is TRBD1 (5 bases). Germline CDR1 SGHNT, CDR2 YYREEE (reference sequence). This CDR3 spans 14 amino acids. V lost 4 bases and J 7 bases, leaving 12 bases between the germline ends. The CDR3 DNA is TGTGCCAGCAGCCCTCGGGACCTCAATTCACCCCTCCACTTT. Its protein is CASSPRDLNSPLHF.

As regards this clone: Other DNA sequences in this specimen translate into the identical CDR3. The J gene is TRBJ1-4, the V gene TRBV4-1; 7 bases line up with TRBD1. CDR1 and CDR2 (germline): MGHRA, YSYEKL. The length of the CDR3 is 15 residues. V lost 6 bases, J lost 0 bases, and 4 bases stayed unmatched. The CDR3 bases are TGCGCCAGCAGTCTGCAGGGGGCAACTAATGAAAAACTGTTTTTT. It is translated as CASSLQGATNEKLFF.

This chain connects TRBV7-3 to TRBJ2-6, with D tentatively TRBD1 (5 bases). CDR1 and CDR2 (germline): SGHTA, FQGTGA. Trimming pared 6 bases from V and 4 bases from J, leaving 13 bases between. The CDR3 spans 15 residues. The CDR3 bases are TGTGCCAGCAGTAAATCAGGGCTCGGGGCCAACGTCCTGACTTTC. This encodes CASSKSGLGANVLTF.

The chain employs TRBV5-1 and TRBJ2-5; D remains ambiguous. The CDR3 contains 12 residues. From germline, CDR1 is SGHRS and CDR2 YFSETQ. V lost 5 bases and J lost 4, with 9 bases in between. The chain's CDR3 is CASSQFGETQYF. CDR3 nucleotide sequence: TGCGCCAGCAGTCAATTCGGAGAGACCCAGTACTTC.

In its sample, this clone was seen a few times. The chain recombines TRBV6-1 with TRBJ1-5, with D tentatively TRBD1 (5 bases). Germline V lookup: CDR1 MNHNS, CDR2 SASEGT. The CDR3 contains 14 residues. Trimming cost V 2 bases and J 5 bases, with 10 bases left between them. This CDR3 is CASSEHDSYQPQHF. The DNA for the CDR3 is TGTGCCAGCAGTGAACACGACAGCTATCAGCCCCAGCATTTT.